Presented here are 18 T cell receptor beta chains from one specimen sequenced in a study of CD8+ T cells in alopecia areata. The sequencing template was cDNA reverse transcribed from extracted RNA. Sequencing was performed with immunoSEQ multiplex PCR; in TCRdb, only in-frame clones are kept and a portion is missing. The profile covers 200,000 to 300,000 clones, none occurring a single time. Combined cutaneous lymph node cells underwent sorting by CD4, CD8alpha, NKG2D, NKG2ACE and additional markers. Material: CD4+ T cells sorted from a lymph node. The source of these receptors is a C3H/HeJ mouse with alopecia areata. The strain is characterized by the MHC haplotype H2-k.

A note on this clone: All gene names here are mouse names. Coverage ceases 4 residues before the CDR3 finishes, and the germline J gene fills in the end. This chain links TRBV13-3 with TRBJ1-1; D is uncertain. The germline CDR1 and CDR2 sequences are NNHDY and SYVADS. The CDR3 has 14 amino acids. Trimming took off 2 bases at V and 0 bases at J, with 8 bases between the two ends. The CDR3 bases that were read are TGTGCCAGCAGTGAAACAGTTGCAAACACA. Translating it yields CASSETVANT. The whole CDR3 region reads CASSETVANTEVFF.

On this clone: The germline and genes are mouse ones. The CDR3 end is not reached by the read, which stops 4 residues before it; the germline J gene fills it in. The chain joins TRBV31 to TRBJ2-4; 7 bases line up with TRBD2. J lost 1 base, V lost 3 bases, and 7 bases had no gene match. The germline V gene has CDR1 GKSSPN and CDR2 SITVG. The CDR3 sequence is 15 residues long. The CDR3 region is CAWSQPGTGQNTLYF. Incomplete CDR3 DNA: TGTGCCTGGAGCCAACCCGGGACTGGTCAAAAC.

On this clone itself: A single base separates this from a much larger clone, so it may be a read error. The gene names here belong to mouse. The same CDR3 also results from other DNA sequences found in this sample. The sequenced CDR3 bases are TGTGCCAGCGGTGAACAGGGGAGTGCAGAA. Translated: CASGEQGSAE. The complete CDR3 protein is CASGEQGSAETLYF. The genes are TRBV13-2 and TRBJ2-3, with 7 bases fitting TRBD1. The read halts 4 residues ahead of the CDR3 end, with the missing end drawn from the germline J gene. The CDR3 is made up of 14 amino acids. Germline V gene data show CDR1 as NNHNN and CDR2 as SYGAGS (reference sequence). Trimming removed 2 bases from V and 0 bases from J; junction bases left unmatched: 0.

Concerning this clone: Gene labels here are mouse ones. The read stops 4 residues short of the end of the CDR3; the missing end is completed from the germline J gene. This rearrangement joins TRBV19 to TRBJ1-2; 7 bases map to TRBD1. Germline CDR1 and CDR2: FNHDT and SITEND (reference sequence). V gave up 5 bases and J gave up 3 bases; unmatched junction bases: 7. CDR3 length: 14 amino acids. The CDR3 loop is CASSPGGVDSDYTF. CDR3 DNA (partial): TGTGCCAGCAGCCCAGGGGGAGTGGACTCC.

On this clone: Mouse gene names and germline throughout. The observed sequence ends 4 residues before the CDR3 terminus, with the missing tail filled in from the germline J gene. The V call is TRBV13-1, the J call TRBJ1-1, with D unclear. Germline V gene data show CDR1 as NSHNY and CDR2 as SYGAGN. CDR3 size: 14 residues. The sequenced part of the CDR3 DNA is TGTGCCAGCAGTGATGCACAGCCAGGAACA. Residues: CASSDAQPGT. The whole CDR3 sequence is CASSDAQPGTEVFF.

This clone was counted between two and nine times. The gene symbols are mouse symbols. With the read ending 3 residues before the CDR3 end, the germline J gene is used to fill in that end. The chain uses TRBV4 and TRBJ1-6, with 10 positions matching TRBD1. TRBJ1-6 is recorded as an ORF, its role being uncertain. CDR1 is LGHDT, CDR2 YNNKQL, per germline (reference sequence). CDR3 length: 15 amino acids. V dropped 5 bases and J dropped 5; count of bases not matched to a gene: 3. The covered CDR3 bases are TGTGCCAGCAGCGCGGGACAGGGGCATAATTCGCCC. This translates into CASSAGQGHNSP. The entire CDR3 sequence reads CASSAGQGHNSPLYF.

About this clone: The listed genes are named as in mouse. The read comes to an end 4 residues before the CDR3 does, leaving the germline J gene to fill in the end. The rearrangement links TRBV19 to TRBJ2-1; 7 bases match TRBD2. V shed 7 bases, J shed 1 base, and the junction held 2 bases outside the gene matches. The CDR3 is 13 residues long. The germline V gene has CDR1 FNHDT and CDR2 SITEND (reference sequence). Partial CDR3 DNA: TGTGCCAGCCTGGGACTGAACTATGCT. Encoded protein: CASLGLNYA. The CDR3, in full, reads CASLGLNYAEQFF.

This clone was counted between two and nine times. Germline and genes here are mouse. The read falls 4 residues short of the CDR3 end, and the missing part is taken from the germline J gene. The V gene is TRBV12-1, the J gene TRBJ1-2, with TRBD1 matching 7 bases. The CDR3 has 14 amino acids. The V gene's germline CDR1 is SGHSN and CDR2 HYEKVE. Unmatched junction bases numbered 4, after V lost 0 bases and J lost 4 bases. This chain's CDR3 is CASSLGQGGSDYTF. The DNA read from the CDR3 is TGTGCCAGCTCTCTCGGGCAGGGGGGCTCC.

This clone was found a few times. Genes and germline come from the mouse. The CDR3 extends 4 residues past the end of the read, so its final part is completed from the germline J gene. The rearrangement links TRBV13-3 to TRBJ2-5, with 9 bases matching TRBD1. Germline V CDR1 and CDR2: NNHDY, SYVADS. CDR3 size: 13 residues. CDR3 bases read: TGTGCCAGCACCCGGGACAGGGACGAC. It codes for CASTRDRDD. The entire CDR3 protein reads CASTRDRDDTQYF.

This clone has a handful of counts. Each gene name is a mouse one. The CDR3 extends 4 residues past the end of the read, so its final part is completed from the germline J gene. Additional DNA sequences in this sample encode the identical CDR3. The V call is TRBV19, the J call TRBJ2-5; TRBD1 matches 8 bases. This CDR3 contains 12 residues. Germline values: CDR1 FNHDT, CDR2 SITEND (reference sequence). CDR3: CASSRDRDTQYF. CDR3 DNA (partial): TGTGCCAGCAGTAGGGACAGGGAC.

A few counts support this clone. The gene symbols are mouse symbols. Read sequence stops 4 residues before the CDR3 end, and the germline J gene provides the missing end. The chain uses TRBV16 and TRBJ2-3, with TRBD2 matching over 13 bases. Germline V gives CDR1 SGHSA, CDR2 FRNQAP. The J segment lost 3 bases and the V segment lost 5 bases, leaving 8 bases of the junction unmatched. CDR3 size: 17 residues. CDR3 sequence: CASSLTGTGGEAETLYF. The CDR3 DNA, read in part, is TGTGCAAGCAGCCTCACCGGGACTGGGGGGGAGGCAGAA. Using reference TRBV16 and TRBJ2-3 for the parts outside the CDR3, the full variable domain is NAGVIQTPRHKVTGKGQEATLWCEPISGHSAVFWYRQTIVQGLEFLTYFRNQAPIDDSGMPKERFSAQMPNQSHSTLKIQSTQPQDSAVYLCASSLTGTGGEAETLYFGSGTRLTVL.

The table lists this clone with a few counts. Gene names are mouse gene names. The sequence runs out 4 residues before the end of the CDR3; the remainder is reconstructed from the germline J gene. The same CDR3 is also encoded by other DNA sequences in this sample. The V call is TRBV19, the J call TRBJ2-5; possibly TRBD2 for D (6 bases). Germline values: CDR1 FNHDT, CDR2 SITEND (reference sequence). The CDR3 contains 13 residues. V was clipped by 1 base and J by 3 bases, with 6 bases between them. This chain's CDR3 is CASSITGQDTQYF. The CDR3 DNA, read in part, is TGTGCCAGCAGTATAACTGGGCAAGAC.

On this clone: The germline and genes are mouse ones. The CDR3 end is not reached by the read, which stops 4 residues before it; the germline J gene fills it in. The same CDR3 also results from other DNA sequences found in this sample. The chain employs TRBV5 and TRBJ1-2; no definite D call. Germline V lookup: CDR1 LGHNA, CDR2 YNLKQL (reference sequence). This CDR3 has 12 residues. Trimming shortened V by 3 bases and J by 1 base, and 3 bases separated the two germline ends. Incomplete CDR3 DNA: TGTGCCAGCAGCCAGGGAAACTCC. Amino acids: CASSQGNS. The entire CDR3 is CASSQGNSDYTF.

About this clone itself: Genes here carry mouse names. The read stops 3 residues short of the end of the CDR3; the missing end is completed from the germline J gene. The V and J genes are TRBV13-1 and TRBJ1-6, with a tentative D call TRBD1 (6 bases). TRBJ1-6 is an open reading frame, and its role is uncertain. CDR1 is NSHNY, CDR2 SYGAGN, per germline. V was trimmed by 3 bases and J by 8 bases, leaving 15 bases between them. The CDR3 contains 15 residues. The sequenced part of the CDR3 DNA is TGTGCCAGCAGTGTCCGACAGAAGGGGGATTCGCCC. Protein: CASSVRQKGDSP. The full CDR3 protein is CASSVRQKGDSPLYF.

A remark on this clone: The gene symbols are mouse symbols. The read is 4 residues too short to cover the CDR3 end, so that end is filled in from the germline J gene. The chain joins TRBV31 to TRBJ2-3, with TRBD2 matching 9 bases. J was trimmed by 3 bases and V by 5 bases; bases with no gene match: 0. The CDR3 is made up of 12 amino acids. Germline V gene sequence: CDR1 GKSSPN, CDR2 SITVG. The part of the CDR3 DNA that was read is TGTGCCTGGGACTGGGGGGCAGAA. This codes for CAWDWGAE. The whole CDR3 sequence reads CAWDWGAETLYF.

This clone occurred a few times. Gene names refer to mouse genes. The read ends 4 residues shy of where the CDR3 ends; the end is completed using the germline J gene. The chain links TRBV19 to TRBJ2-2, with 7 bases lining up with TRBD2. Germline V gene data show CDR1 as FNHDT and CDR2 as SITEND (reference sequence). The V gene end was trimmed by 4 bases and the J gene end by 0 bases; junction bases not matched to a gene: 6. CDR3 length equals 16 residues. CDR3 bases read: TGTGCCAGCAGTCCCCACTGGGGAGCAAACACCGGG. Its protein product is CASSPHWGANTG. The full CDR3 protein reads CASSPHWGANTGQLYF.

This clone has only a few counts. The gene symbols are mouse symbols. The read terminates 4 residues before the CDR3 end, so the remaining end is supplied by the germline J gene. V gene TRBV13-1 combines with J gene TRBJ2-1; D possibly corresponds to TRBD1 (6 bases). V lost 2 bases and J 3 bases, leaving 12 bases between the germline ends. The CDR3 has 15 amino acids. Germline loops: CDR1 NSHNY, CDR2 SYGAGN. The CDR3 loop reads CASSEGDKSYAEQFF. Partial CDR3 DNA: TGTGCCAGCAGTGAGGGGGACAAATCCTATGCT.

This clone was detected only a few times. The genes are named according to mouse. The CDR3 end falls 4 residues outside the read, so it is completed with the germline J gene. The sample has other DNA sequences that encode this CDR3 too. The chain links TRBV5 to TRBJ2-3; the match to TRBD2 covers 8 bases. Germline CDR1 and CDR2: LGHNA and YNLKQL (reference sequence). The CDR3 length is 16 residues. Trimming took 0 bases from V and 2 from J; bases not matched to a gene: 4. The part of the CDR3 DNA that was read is TGTGCCAGCAGCCAAGATTGGGGGGGGGTTGCAGAA. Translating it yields CASSQDWGGVAE. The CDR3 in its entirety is CASSQDWGGVAETLYF.